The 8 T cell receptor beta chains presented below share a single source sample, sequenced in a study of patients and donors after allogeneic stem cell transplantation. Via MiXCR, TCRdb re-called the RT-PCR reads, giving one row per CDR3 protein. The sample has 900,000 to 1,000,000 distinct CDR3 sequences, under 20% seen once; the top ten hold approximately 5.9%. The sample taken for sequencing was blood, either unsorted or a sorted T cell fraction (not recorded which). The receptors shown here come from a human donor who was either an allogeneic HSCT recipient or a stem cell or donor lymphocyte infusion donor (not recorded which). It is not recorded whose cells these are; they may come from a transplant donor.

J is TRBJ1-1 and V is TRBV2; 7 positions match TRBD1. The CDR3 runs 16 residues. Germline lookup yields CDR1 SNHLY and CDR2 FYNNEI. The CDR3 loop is CECRGGGQYMNTEAFF. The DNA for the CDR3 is TGTGAGTGTCGAGGGGGCGGACAATACATGAACACTGAAGCTTTCTTT.

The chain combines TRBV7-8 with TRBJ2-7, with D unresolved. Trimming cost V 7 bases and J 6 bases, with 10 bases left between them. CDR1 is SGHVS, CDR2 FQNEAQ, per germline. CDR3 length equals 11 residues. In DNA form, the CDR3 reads TGTGCCAGCACCGTCATCGGCGAGCAGTACTTC. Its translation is CASTVIGEQYF. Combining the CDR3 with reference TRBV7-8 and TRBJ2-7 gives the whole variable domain GAGVSQSPRYKVAKRGQDVALRCDPISGHVSLFWYQQALGQGPEFLTYFQNEAQLDKSGLPSDRFFAERPEGSVSTLKIQRTQQEDSAVYLCASTVIGEQYFGPGTRLTVT.

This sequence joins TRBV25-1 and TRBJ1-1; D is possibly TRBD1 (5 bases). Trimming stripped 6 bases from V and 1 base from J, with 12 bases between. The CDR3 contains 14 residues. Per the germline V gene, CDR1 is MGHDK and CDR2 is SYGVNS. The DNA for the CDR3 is TGTGCCAGCAGCGACAGTATGGCGAACACTGAAGCTTTCTTT. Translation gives CASSDSMANTEAFF. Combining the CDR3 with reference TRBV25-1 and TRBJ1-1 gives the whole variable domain EADIYQTPRYLVIGTGKKITLECSQTMGHDKMYWYQQDPGMELHLIHYSYGVNSTEKGDLSSESTVSRIRTEHFPLTLESARPSHTSQYLCASSDSMANTEAFFGQGTRLTVV.

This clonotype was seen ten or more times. Here the CDR3 reads CASSAGGPEAFF. CDR3 bases: TGTGCCAGCAGTGCAGGGGGCCCTGAAGCTTTCTTT. The chain combines TRBV25-1 with TRBJ1-1; 8 bases fit TRBD1. V shed 4 bases, J shed 6 bases, and the junction held 1 base outside the gene matches. The CDR3 has 12 amino acids. Germline assignment: CDR1 MGHDK and CDR2 SYGVNS.

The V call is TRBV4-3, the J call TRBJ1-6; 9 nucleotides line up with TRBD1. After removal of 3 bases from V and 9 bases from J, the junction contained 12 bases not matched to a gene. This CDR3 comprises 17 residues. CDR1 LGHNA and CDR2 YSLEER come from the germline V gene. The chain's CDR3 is CASSQTGTGLDGSPLHF. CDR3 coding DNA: TGCGCCAGCAGCCAGACCGGGACAGGGTTAGATGGTTCACCCCTCCACTTT.

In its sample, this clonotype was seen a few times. The chain's CDR3 is CAISVGGSNYGYTF. The CDR3 bases are TGTGCCATCAGCGTAGGGGGGAGTAACTATGGCTACACCTTC. The chain combines TRBV10-3 with TRBJ1-2, with D possibly matching TRBD1 (6 bases). The germline CDR1 and CDR2 sequences are ENHRY and SYGVKD. CDR3 size: 14 residues. The ends were cut back, 6 bases at V and 1 base at J, with 12 bases in the middle.

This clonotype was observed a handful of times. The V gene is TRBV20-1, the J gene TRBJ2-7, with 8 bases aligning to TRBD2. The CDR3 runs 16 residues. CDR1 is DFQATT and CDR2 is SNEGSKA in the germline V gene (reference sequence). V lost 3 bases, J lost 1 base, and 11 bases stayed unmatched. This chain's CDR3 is CSASWFSGATSYEQYF. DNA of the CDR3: TGCAGTGCTAGTTGGTTTAGCGGGGCAACATCCTACGAGCAGTACTTC.

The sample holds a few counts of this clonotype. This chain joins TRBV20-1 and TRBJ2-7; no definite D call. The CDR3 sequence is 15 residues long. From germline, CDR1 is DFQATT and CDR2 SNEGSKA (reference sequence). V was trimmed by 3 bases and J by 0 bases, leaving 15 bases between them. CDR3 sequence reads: CSASDHRRSSYEQYF. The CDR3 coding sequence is TGCAGTGCTAGTGACCACCGGCGGAGCTCCTACGAGCAGTACTTC.